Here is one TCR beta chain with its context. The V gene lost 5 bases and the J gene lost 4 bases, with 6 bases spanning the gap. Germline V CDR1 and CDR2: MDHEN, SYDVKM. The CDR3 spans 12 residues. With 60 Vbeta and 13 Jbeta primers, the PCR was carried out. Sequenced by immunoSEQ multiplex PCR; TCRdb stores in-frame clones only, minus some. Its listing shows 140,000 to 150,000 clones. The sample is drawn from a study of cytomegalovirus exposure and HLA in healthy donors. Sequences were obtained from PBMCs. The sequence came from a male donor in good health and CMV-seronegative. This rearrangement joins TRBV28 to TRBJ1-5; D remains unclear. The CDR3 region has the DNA TGTGCCAGCAGTGAGAAAAATCAGCCCCAGCATTTT. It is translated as CASSEKNQPQHF. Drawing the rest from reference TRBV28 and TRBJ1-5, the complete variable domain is DVKVTQSSRYLVKRTGEKVFLECVQDMDHENMFWYRQDPGLGLRLIYFSYDVKMKEKGDIPEGYSVSREKKERFSLILESASTNQTSMYLCASSEKNQPQHFGDGTRLSIL.